Listed below are T cell receptor beta chains from one sample, sequenced in a study of T cells in Graves' hyperthyroidism and ophthalmopathy. TCRdb re-called the multiplex PCR reads with MiXCR, one entry per CDR3 protein. The sample shows approximately 700,000 distinct CDR3 sequences, about 15% of them seen only once. The specimen sequenced was blood. All receptors derive from a man aged 18-30 years with Graves' hyperthyroidism. Each CDR3 is given with its conserved first and last residue. A D gene is named only where the DNA matches it firmly.

d_gene: NA; j_gene: TRBJ2-3; v_gene: TRBV20-1; CDR3aa: CSATRTGFLTDTQYF
d_gene: TRBD2; j_gene: TRBJ2-3; v_gene: TRBV20-1; CDR3aa: CSARDETGLAVSTDTQYF
d_gene: NA; j_gene: TRBJ2-7; v_gene: TRBV7-9; CDR3aa: CASSIRGYEQYF
d_gene: TRBD1; j_gene: TRBJ2-3; v_gene: TRBV7-3; CDR3aa: CASSASRGNWPDTQYF
d_gene: NA; j_gene: TRBJ2-1; v_gene: TRBV28; CDR3aa: CASSLDFPGGEQFF
d_gene: TRBD2; j_gene: TRBJ2-1; v_gene: TRBV7-9; CDR3aa: CASSPPGGVIYNEQFF
d_gene: NA; j_gene: TRBJ2-7; v_gene: TRBV12-3/TRBV12-4; CDR3aa: CASKGRTYEQYF
d_gene: TRBD1; j_gene: TRBJ2-3; v_gene: TRBV11-2; CDR3aa: CASRTGALTDTQYF
d_gene: TRBD1; j_gene: TRBJ2-7; v_gene: TRBV5-1; CDR3aa: CASSSQGAGEQYF
d_gene: NA; j_gene: TRBJ1-2; v_gene: TRBV7-2; CDR3aa: CASSSSLEEYTF
d_gene: NA; j_gene: TRBJ2-1; v_gene: TRBV15; CDR3aa: CATSRAYNEQFF
d_gene: NA; j_gene: TRBJ2-4; v_gene: TRBV7-9; CDR3aa: CASSSLTGINIQYF
d_gene: TRBD2; j_gene: TRBJ2-3; v_gene: TRBV12-3/TRBV12-4; CDR3aa: CASRGLAGITDTQYF
d_gene: TRBD1; j_gene: TRBJ2-7; v_gene: TRBV9; CDR3aa: CASSPGQVVSYEQYF
d_gene: TRBD1; j_gene: TRBJ1-2; v_gene: TRBV28; CDR3aa: CASSFPDRFFTNGYTF
d_gene: NA; j_gene: TRBJ1-2; v_gene: TRBV6-1; CDR3aa: CASSERWQARVGNYGYTF
d_gene: TRBD1; j_gene: TRBJ1-4; v_gene: TRBV9; CDR3aa: CASSPDRGLGEKLFF
d_gene: TRBD1; j_gene: TRBJ1-1; v_gene: TRBV9; CDR3aa: CASSVEGQGATEAFF
d_gene: TRBD2; j_gene: TRBJ2-7; v_gene: TRBV20-1; CDR3aa: CSATRLAGEYEQYF
d_gene: NA; j_gene: TRBJ1-1; v_gene: TRBV5-5; CDR3aa: CASSHVLRGWGAHTEAFF
d_gene: NA; j_gene: TRBJ2-2; v_gene: TRBV18; CDR3aa: CASSPVQGSSYTGELFF
d_gene: TRBD2; j_gene: TRBJ2-1; v_gene: TRBV4-2; CDR3aa: CASSRPGLATNEQFF